One and the same sample provided the 15 T cell receptor beta chains below, sequenced in a study of T-cell reconstitution after alpha-beta-depleted transplantation in children. Preparation of the TCRbeta library was carried out with unique molecular identifiers. MiXCR was run by TCRdb on the PCR reads, yielding one entry per CDR3 protein. Of 200,000 to 300,000 distinct CDR3 sequences listed, around 7.8% were seen once; the top ten hold about 6.4%. Sequenced here: PBMCs, mostly from graft donor cells, sampled 180 days after TCRalphabeta/CD19-depleted stem cell transplant. These receptors originate from a male patient under 18 who had a stem cell transplant for acute lymphoblastic leukemia, so the T cells may come from the graft donor.

Details on this clonotype: This sequence may be a read error, since a much larger clone differs from it by one base. The chain links TRBV6-5 to TRBJ2-7; D remains unclear. V was trimmed by 2 bases and J by 0 bases, leaving 5 bases between them. This CDR3 has 13 amino acids. Germline CDR1 and CDR2: MNHEY and SVGAGI. CDR3 loop: CASSYHFSYEQYF. The CDR3, as DNA: TGTGCCAGCAGTTACCACTTCTCCTACGAGCAGTACTTC.

This clonotype was seen ten or more times. The chain employs TRBV7-6 and TRBJ2-3; 10 bases line up with TRBD2. Germline CDR1 is SGHVS and CDR2 is FNYEAQ. The CDR3 spans 16 residues. The junction had 5 bases not matched to a gene; V was cut back by 1 base and J by 4 bases. CDR3 sequence (DNA): TGTGCCAGCAGCTTAGGGCTAGCGGGAGTGGCAGATACGCAGTATTTT. Its translation: CASSLGLAGVADTQYF.

This clonotype has a count of ten or more. This rearrangement joins TRBV29-1 to TRBJ2-1; D not resolved. V was clipped by 6 bases and J by 4 bases, with 10 bases between them. The CDR3 spans 12 residues. Germline V lookup: CDR1 SQVTM, CDR2 ANQGSEA. In DNA, the CDR3 is TGCAGCGTGCACCTCGGGTACAATGAGCAGTTCTTC. Translating gives CSVHLGYNEQFF.

Ten or more counts support this clonotype. CDR3 sequence reads: CASTPGGRAKNIQYF. In DNA, the CDR3 is TGTGCCAGCACCCCAGGGGGCCGAGCCAAAAACATTCAGTACTTC. The rearrangement joins TRBV3-1 to TRBJ2-4; the match to TRBD1 covers 8 bases. The CDR3 runs 15 residues. The junction had 5 bases not matched to a gene; V was cut back by 7 bases and J by 0 bases. Germline V CDR1 and CDR2: LGHDT, YNNKEL (reference sequence).

This clonotype was found many times. The rearrangement joins TRBV10-3 to TRBJ2-7, with 10 bases aligning to TRBD2. Trimming cost V 10 bases and J 0 bases; bases outside gene matches: 3. The CDR3 loop spans 13 amino acids. CDR1 ENHRY and CDR2 SYGVKD come from the germline V gene. CDR3: CATLAGGSYEQYF. The CDR3 bases are TGTGCCACCTTAGCGGGAGGCTCCTACGAGCAGTACTTC.

At least ten counts were recorded for this clonotype. The chain uses TRBV11-2 and TRBJ2-5, with D possibly called TRBD1 or TRBD2 (5 bases each). V was clipped by 4 bases and J by 3 bases, with 15 bases between them. The CDR3 has 15 residues. The germline V gene encodes CDR1 SGHAT and CDR2 FQNNGV. The CDR3: CASSSLGTGKETQYF. The DNA of the CDR3 is TGTGCCAGCAGCTCCCTGGGGACCGGGAAAGAGACCCAGTACTTC.

The sample holds many counts of this clonotype. The chain joins TRBV6-5 to TRBJ1-5, with unresolved D. Germline values: CDR1 MNHEY, CDR2 SVGAGI. The CDR3 loop spans 13 amino acids. V was clipped by 2 bases and J by 4 bases, with 6 bases between them. The CDR3 is CASSYQGNQPQHF. The CDR3 DNA follows: TGTGCCAGCAGTTACCAAGGGAATCAGCCCCAGCATTTT.

This clonotype was observed many times. V usage is TRBV20-1 and J usage is TRBJ1-4; possible D gene TRBD1, 5 bases. V lost 3 bases, J lost 0 bases, and 8 bases lay in between. CDR1 and CDR2 from the germline V gene are DFQATT and SNEGSKA (reference sequence). The CDR3 length is 14 residues. As DNA, the CDR3 is TGCAGTGCTAGGGGGCCGTCAACTAATGAAAAACTGTTTTTT. As protein: CSARGPSTNEKLFF.

At least ten counts were recorded for this clonotype. V gene TRBV6-2 or TRBV6-3 combines with J gene TRBJ1-1, with a possible D match to TRBD1 (6 bases). Trimming shortened V by 10 bases and J by 1 base, and 13 bases separated the two germline ends. CDR1 MNHEY and CDR2 SVGEGT come from the germline V gene. The CDR3 has 13 residues. CDR3 region: CATTGWGNTEAFF. CDR3 DNA: TGTGCCACTACAGGGTGGGGGAACACTGAAGCTTTCTTT.

A few counts support this clonotype. J is TRBJ1-1 and V is TRBV4-3, with D perhaps TRBD1 (5 bases). This CDR3 is 17 amino acids long. The germline CDR1 and CDR2 sequences are LGHNA and YSLEER. With 1 base removed from V and 4 bases from J, the gap between germline ends came to 19 bases. CDR3 nucleotides: TGCGCCAGCAGCCAAGCGGGTCCCAGGGCGGGAGGCACTGAAGCTTTCTTT. Protein product: CASSQAGPRAGGTEAFF.

Remarks on this clonotype: A read error may explain this, as a much larger clone is one base away. The CDR3 sequence is CASSTAGEGLDGQYF. Here the CDR3 DNA reads TGTGCCAGCAGCACAGCAGGGGAAGGTCTCGACGGGCAGTACTTC. The gene calls are TRBV7-9 and TRBJ2-7, with D tentatively TRBD1 (6 bases). Trimming left V 5 bases short and J 9 bases short, with 23 bases between. Germline assignment: CDR1 SEHNR and CDR2 FQNEAQ (reference sequence). This CDR3 has 15 amino acids.

This clonotype was detected many times. The V call is TRBV12-3 or TRBV12-4, the J call TRBJ2-2; D remains ambiguous. This CDR3 is 12 amino acids long. Trimming removed 5 bases from V and 1 base from J, with 2 bases in between. In DNA, the CDR3 is TGTGCCAGCAGTATGAACACCGGGGAGCTGTTTTTT. Encoded protein: CASSMNTGELFF.

This clonotype was recorded at least ten times. The rearrangement uses TRBV6-1 and TRBJ2-2; D is uncertain. This CDR3 comprises 13 residues. In germline, CDR1 is MNHNS, CDR2 SASEGT. V was pared by 6 bases and J by 4 bases, with 9 bases between. As DNA, the CDR3 is TGTGCCAGCAGGCCCCGTAGCACCGGGGAGCTGTTTTTT. Its translation is CASRPRSTGELFF.

The table lists this clonotype with many counts. The chain couples TRBV7-2 to TRBJ1-2; no firm D call. The CDR3 sequence is 15 residues long. V was cut by 1 base and J by 1 base, with 10 bases left in between. Germline V gene sequence: CDR1 SGHTA, CDR2 FQGNSA. The DNA of the CDR3 is TGTGCCAGCAGCTTAGACGGAGGAATTAACTATGGCTACACCTTC. Translated: CASSLDGGINYGYTF.

This clonotype was found many times. The chain recombines TRBV7-9 with TRBJ2-7; D is possibly TRBD1 or TRBD2 (5 bases each). This CDR3 region has 13 residues. CDR1 is SEHNR and CDR2 is FQNEAQ in the germline V gene (reference sequence). The V gene lost 5 bases and the J gene lost 0 bases, with 8 bases spanning the gap. The CDR3 protein is CASSRDASYEQYF. The CDR3, as DNA: TGTGCCAGCAGCCGGGACGCCTCCTACGAGCAGTACTTC.